This T cell receptor beta chain is from a study of beta chain features in type 1 diabetes. Overall study: Regarding age, gender and cell yields, patients proved similar to healthy donors.

The single heparinised draw taken from each donor contained around 100 mL of blood on average. All sorted populations exceeded 95% purity. Expressed TCRB transcripts were sequenced, since all the RNA that had been isolated was reverse transcribed. There were approximately 3.5 million reads on average in the naive, central memory and regulatory T cell samples. TCRdb keeps only in-frame clones here, not all; method: immunoSEQ multiplex PCR. The repertoire has roughly 350,000 clones, 8% to 13% of them found once; the top ten carry around 0.015%. CDR1 and CDR2 (germline): MNHNY, SVGAGI (reference sequence). The CDR3 has 11 amino acids. Trimming removed 8 bases from V and 2 bases from J, with 7 bases in between.

The sample comprised naive CD4+ T cells from blood. The clonotype originates from a woman in her 30s in good health. V usage is TRBV6-6 and J usage is TRBJ2-7, with D hard to call. This CDR3 is CASAATYEQYF. The CDR3 DNA follows: TGTGCCAGCGCAGCGACCTACGAGCAGTACTTC.